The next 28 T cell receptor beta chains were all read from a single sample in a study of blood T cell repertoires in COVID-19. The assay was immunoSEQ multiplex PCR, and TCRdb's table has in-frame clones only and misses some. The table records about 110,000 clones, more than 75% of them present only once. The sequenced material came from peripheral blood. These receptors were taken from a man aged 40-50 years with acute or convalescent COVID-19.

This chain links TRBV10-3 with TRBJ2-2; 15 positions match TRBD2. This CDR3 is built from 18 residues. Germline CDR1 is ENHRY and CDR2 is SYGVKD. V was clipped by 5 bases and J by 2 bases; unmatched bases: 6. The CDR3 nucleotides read TGTGCCATCAGTTACGGGACTAGCGGGGGGACCAACACCGGGGAGCTGTTTTTT. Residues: CAISYGTSGGTNTGELFF.

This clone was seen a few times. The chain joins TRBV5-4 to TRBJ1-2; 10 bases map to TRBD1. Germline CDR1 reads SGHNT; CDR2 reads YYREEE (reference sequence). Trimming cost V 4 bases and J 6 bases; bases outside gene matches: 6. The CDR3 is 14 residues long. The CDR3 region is CASSRDRGEHGYTF. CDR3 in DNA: TGTGCCAGCAGCAGGGACAGGGGAGAGCATGGCTACACCTTC.

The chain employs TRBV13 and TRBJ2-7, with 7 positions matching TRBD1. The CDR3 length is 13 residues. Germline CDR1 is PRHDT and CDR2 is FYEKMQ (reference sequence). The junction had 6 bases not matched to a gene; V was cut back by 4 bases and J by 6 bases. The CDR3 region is CASSSWQGVEQYF. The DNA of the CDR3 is TGTGCCAGCAGCTCATGGCAGGGGGTCGAGCAGTACTTC.

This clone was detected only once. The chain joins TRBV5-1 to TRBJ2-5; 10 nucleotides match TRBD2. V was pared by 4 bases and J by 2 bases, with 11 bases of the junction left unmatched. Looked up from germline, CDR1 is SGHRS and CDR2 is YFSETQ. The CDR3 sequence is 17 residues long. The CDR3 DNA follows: TGCGCCAGCAGCCTCGGACTAGCGGAGGGGGGACAAGAGACCCAGTACTTC. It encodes CASSLGLAEGGQETQYF. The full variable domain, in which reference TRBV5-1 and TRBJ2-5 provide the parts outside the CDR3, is KAGVTQTPRYLIKTRGQQVTLSCSPISGHRSVSWYQQTPGQGLQFLFEYFSETQRNKGNFPGRFSGRQFSNSRSEMNVSTLELGDSALYLCASSLGLAEGGQETQYFGPGTRLLVL.

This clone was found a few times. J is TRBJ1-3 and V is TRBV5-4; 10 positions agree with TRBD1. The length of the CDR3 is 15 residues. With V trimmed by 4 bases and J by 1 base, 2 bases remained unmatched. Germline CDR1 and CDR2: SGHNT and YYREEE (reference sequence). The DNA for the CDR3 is TGTGCCAGCAGCCCGGGACAGGGGTCTGGAAACACCATATATTTT. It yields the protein CASSPGQGSGNTIYF.

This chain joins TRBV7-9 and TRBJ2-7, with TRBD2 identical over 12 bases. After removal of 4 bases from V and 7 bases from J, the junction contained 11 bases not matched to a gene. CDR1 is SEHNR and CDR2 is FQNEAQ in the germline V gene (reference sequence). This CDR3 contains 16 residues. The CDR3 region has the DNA TGTGCCAGCAGCTCAAGACTAGCGGGGGCCTTTGGTGAGCAGTACTTC. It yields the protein CASSSRLAGAFGEQYF.

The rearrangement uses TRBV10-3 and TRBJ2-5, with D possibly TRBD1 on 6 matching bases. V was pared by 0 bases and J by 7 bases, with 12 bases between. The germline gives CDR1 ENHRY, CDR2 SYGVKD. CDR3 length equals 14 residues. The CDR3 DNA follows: TGTGCCATCAGTGAGTCGGGGGCCGGAGGGACCCAGTACTTC. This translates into CAISESGAGGTQYF.

The DNA for the CDR3 is TGCAGCGTTGAGGCTAGCGGGGGTACAGATACGCAGTATTTT. It specifies CSVEASGGTDTQYF. This chain connects TRBV29-1 to TRBJ2-3, with 10 bases identical to TRBD2. CDR3 length: 14 residues. Germline CDR1 is SQVTM and CDR2 is ANQGSEA. J was trimmed by 3 bases and V by 3 bases; bases with no gene match: 3.

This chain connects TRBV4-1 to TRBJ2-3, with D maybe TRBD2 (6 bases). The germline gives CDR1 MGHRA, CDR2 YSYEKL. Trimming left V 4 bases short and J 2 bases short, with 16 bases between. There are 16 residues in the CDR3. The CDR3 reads CASSRIGLPNTDTQYF. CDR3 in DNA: TGCGCCAGCAGCCGTATCGGACTACCAAACACAGATACGCAGTATTTT.

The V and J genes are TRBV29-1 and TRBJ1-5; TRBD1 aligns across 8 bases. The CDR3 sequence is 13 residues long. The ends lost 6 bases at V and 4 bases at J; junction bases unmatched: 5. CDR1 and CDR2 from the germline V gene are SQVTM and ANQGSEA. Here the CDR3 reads CSVQGASNQPQHF. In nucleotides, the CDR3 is TGCAGCGTCCAGGGGGCGTCAAATCAGCCCCAGCATTTT.

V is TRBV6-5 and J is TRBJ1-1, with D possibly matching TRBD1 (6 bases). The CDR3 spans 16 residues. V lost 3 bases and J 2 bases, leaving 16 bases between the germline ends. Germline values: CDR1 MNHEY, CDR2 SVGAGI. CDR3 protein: CASSYTPTGINTEAFF. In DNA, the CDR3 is TGTGCCAGCAGTTATACACCAACAGGGATTAACACTGAAGCTTTCTTT.

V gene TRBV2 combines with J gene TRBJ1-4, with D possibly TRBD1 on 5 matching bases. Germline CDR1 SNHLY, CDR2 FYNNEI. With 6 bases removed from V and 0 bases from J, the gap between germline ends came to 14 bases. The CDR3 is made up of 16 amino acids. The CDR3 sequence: CASRQTANPTNEKLFF. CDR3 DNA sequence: TGTGCCAGCAGGCAGACAGCCAATCCAACTAATGAAAAACTGTTTTTT.

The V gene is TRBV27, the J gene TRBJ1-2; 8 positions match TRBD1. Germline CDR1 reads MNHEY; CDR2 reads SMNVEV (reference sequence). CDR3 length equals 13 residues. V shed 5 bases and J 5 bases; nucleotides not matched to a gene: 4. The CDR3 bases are TGTGCCAGCAGTACCTGGACAGGGTATGGCTACACCTTC. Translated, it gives CASSTWTGYGYTF.

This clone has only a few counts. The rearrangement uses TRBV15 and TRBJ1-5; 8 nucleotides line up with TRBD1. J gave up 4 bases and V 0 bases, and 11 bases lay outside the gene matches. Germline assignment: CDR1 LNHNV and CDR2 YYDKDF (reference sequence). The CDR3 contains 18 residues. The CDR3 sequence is CATSRDYDRGQGNQPQHF. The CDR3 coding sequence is TGTGCCACCAGCAGAGATTATGACAGGGGTCAGGGGAATCAGCCCCAGCATTTT. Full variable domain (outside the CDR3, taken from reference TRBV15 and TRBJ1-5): DAMVIQNPRYQVTQFGKPVTLSCSQTLNHNVMYWYQQKSSQAPKLLFHYYDKDFNNEADTPDNFQSRRPNTSFCFLDIRSPGLGDTAMYLCATSRDYDRGQGNQPQHFGDGTRLSIL.

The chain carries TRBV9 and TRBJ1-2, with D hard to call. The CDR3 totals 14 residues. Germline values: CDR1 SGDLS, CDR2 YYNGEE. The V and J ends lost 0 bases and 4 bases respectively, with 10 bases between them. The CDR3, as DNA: TGTGCCAGCAGCGTAGGAGAGAAGATCTATGGCTACACCTTC. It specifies CASSVGEKIYGYTF.

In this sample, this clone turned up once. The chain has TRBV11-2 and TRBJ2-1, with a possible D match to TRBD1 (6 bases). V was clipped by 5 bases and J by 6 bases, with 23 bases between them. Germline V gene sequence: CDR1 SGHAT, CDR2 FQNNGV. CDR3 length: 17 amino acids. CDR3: CASSLRGSDRLRNEQFF. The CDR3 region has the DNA TGTGCCAGCAGCCTCCGAGGCTCGGACAGACTCCGCAATGAGCAGTTCTTC.

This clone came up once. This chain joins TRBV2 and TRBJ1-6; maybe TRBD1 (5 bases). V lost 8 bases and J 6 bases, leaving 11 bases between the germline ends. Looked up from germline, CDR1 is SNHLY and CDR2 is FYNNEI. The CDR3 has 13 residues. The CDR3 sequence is CASSGRGNSPLHF. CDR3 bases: TGTGCCAGCTCGGGGAGGGGTAATTCACCCCTCCACTTT.

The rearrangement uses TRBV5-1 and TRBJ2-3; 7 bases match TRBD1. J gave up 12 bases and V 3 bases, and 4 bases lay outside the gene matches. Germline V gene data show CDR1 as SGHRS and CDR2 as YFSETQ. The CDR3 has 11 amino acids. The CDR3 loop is CASSWDSLQYF. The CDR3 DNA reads TGCGCCAGCAGCTGGGACAGCTTACAGTATTTT.

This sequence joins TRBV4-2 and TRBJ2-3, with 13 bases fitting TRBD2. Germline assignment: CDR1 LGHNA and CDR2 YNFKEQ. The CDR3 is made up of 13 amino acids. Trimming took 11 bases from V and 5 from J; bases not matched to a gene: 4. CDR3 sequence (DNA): TGTGCCTCGGGACTAGCGGGGTTAGATACGCAGTATTTT. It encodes CASGLAGLDTQYF.

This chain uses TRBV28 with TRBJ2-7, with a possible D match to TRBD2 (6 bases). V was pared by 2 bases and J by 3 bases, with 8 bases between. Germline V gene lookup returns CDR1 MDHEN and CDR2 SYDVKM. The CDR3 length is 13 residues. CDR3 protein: CASSLGGIYEQYF. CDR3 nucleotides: TGTGCCAGCAGTTTAGGAGGGATCTACGAGCAGTACTTC.

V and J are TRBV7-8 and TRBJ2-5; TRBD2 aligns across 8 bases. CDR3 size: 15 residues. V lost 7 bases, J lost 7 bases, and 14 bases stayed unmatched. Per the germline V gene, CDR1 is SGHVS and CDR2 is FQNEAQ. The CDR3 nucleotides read TGTGCCAGCACCCCGATGAGCGGGGGCGCGGGGACCCAGTACTTC. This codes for CASTPMSGGAGTQYF.

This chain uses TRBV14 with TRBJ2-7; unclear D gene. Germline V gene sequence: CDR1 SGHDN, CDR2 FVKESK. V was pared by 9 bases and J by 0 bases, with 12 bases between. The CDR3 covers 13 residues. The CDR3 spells CARRKNNSYEQYF. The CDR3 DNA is TGTGCCAGGAGGAAAAATAACTCCTACGAGCAGTACTTC.

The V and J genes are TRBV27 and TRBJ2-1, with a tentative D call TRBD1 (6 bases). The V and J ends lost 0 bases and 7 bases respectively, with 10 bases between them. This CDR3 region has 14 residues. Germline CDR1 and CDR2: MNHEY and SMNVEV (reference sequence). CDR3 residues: CASSLSGATNEQFF. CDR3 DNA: TGTGCCAGCAGTTTATCGGGGGCTACGAATGAGCAGTTCTTC.

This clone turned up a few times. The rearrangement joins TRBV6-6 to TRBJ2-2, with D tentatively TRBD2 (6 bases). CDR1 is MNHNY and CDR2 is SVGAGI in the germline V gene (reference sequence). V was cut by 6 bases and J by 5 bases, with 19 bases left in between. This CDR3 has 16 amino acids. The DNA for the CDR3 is TGTGCCAGCAGGGGGGGTACGAGCTTAGGAACCGGGGAGCTGTTTTTT. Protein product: CASRGGTSLGTGELFF.

The CDR3 protein is CASSGGRTEAFF. The CDR3 coding sequence is TGTGCCAGCAGCGGAGGTAGAACTGAAGCTTTCTTT. The chain recombines TRBV9 with TRBJ1-1; D unclear. Deletions cut 3 bases from V and 5 bases from J, with 8 bases between. The CDR3 runs 12 residues. CDR1 and CDR2 (germline): SGDLS, YYNGEE.

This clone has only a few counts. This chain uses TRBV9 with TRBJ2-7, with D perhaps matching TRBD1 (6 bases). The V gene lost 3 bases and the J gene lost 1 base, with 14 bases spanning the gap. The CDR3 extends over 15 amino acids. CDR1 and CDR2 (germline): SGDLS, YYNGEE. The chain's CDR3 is CASSAAGDLSYEQYF. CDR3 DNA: TGTGCCAGCAGCGCCGCAGGGGACCTTTCCTACGAGCAGTACTTC.

In nucleotides, the CDR3 is TGTGCCAGCCGTTCGTCGGGGTACTACGAGCAGTACTTC. Amino acids: CASRSSGYYEQYF. The chain combines TRBV27 with TRBJ2-7; maybe TRBD2 (5 bases). The germline CDR1 and CDR2 sequences are MNHEY and SMNVEV (reference sequence). The CDR3 spans 13 residues. Trimming cost V 8 bases and J 3 bases, with 14 bases left between them.

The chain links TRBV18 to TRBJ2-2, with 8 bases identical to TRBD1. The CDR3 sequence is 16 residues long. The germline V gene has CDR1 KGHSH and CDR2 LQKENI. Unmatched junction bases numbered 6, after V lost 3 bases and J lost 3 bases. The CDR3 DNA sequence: TGTGCCAGCTCACCTTATCAGACAGGGGACACCGGGGAGCTGTTTTTT. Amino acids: CASSPYQTGDTGELFF.